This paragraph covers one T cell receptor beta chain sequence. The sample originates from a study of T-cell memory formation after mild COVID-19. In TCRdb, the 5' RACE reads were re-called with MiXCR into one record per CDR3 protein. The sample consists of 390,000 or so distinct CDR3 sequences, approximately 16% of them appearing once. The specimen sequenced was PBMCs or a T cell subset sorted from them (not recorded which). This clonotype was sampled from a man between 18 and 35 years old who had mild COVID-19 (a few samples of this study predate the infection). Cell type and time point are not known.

For the CDR3, the DNA is TGTGCCAGCAGTTTTCGGGGCCGCAGCCAAGAGACCCAGTACTTC. Its translation is CASSFRGRSQETQYF. The chain is built from TRBV27 and TRBJ2-5; TRBD1 or TRBD2 may be the D gene (5 bases each). Germline V CDR1 and CDR2: MNHEY, SMNVEV (reference sequence). V lost 3 bases and J lost 1, with 12 bases in between. The CDR3 runs 15 residues.